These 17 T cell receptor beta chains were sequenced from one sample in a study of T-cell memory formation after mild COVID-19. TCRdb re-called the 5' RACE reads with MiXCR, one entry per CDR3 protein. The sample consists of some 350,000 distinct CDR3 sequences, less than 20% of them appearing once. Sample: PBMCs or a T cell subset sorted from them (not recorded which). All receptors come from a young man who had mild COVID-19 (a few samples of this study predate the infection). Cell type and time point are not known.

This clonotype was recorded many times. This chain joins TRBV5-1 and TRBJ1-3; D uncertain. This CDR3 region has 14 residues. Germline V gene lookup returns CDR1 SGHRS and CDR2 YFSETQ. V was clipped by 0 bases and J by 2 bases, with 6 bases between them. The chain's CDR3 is CASSLGETGNTIYF. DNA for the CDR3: TGCGCCAGCAGCTTGGGGGAGACTGGAAACACCATATATTTT.

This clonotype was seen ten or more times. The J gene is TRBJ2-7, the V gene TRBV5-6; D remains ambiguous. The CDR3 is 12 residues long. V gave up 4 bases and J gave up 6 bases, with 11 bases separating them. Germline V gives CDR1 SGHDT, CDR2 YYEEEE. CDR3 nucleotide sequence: TGTGCCAGCAGCCCCAGCACGGTCGAGCAGTACTTC. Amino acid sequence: CASSPSTVEQYF.

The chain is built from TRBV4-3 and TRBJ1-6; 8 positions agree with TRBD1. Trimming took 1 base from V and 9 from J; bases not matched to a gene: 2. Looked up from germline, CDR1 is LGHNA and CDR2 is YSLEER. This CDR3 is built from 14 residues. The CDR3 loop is CASSQADRVSPLHF. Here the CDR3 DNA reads TGCGCCAGCAGCCAAGCGGACAGGGTTTCACCCCTCCACTTT.

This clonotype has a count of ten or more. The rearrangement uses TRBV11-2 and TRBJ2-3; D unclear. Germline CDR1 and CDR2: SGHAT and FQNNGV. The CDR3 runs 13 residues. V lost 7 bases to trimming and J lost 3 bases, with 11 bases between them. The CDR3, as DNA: TGTGCCAGCAACGAGGTTAGGACAGATACGCAGTATTTT. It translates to CASNEVRTDTQYF. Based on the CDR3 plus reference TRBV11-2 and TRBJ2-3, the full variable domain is EAGVAQSPRYKIIEKRQSVAFWCNPISGHATLYWYQQILGQGPKLLIQFQNNGVVDDSQLPKDRFSAERLKGVDSTLKIQPAKLEDSAVYLCASNEVRTDTQYFGPGTRLTVL.

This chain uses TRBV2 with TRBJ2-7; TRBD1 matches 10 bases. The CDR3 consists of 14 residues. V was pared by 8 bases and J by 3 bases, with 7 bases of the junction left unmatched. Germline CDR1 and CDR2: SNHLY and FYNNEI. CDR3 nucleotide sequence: TGTGCCAGCGGATGGGACAGGGGCAGCTACGAGCAGTACTTC. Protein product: CASGWDRGSYEQYF. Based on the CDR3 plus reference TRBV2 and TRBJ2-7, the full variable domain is EPEVTQTPSHQVTQMGQEVILRCVPISNHLYFYWYRQILGQKVEFLVSFYNNEISEKSEIFDDQFSVERPDGSNFTLKIRSTKLEDSAMYFCASGWDRGSYEQYFGPGTRLTVT.

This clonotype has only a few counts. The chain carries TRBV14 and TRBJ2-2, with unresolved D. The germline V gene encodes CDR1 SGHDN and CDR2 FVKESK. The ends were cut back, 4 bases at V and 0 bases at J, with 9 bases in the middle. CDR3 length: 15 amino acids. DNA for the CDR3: TGTGCCAGCAGCCCGAGTGGGTCGAACACCGGGGAGCTGTTTTTT. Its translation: CASSPSGSNTGELFF.

The CDR3 DNA is TGCGCCAGCAGCCAAGATCCAGGAGAGACCCAGTACTTC. It translates to CASSQDPGETQYF. The chain links TRBV4-3 to TRBJ2-5; D ambiguous. Germline values: CDR1 LGHNA, CDR2 YSLEER. The CDR3 sequence is 13 residues long. The germline V and J ends were trimmed by 0 bases and 4 bases, with 6 bases remaining between them.

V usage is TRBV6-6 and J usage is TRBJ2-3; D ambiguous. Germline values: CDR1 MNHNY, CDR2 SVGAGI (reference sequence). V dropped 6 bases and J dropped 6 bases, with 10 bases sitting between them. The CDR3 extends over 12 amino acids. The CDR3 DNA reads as TGTGCCAGCAGAAACCCCCGGGATACGCAGTATTTT. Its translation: CASRNPRDTQYF.

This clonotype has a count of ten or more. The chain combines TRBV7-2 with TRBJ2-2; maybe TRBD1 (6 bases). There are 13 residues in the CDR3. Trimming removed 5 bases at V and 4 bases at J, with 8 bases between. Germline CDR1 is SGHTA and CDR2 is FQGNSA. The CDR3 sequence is CASSQQGTGELFF. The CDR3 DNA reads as TGTGCCAGCAGCCAACAGGGCACCGGGGAGCTGTTTTTT. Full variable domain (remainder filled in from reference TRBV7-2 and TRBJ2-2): GAGVSQSPSNKVTEKGKDVELRCDPISGHTALYWYRQSLGQGLEFLIYFQGNSAPDKSGLPSDRFSAERTGGSVSTLTIQRTQQEDSAVYLCASSQQGTGELFFGEGSRLTVL.

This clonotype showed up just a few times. CDR3 loop: CASSRTGGNEQYV. The CDR3 DNA follows: TGTGCCAGTAGCCGGACAGGGGGCAACGAGCAGTACGTC. This chain connects TRBV19 to TRBJ2-7, with 11 bases aligning to TRBD1. The CDR3 loop spans 13 amino acids. Germline lookup yields CDR1 LNHDA and CDR2 SQIVND (reference sequence). V was pared by 6 bases and J by 5 bases, with 3 bases of the junction left unmatched.

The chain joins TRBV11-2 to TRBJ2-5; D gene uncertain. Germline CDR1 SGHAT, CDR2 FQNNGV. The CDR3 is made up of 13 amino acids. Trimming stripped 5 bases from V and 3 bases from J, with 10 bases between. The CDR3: CASSRASEETQYF. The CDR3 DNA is TGTGCCAGCAGCCGGGCGTCCGAAGAGACCCAGTACTTC.

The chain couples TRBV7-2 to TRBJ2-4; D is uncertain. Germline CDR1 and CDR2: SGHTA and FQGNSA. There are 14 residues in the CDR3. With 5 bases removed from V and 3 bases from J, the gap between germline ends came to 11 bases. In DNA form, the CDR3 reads TGTGCCAGCAGCCAGATTCGGAACAAAAACATTCAGTACTTC. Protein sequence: CASSQIRNKNIQYF.

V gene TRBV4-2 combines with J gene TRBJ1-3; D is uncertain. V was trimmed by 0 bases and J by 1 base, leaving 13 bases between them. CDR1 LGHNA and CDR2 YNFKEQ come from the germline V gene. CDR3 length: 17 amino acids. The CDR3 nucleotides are TGTGCCAGCAGCCAAGACCCCGGGTCTCTTTCTGGAAACACCATATATTTT. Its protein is CASSQDPGSLSGNTIYF.

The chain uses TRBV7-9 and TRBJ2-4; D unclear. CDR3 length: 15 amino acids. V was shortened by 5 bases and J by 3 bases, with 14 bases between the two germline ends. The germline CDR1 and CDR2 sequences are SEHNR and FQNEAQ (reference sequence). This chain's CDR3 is CASSREGIGKNIQYF. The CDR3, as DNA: TGTGCCAGCAGCAGGGAAGGCATTGGCAAAAACATTCAGTACTTC. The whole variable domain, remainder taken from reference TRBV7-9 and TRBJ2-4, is DTGVSQNPRHKITKRGQNVTFRCDPISEHNRLYWYRQTLGQGPEFLTYFQNEAQLEKSRLLSDRFSAERPKGSFSTLEIQRTEQGDSAMYLCASSREGIGKNIQYFGAGTRLSVL.

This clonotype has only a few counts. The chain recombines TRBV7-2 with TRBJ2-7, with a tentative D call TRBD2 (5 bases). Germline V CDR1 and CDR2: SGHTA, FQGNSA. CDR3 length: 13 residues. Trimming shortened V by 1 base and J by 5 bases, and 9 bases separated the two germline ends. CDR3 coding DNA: TGTGCCAGCAGCTTAGGGCCCGGGAACGAGCAGTACTTC. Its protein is CASSLGPGNEQYF.

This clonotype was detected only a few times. CDR3 protein: CSAILAGTNEQFF. The CDR3 DNA reads as TGCAGTGCTATTCTGGCGGGGACCAATGAGCAGTTCTTC. The rearrangement joins TRBV20-1 to TRBJ2-1, with D tentatively TRBD2 (6 bases). The CDR3 totals 13 residues. The V end was cut by 4 bases, the J end by 6 bases, with 13 bases between. CDR1 is DFQATT, CDR2 SNEGSKA, per germline (reference sequence).

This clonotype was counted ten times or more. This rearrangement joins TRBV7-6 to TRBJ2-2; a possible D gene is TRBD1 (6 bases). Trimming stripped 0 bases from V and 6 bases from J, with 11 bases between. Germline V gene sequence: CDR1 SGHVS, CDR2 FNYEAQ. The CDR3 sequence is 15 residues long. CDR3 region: CASSLATGPAGELFF. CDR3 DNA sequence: TGTGCCAGCAGCTTAGCTACAGGGCCCGCCGGGGAGCTGTTTTTT. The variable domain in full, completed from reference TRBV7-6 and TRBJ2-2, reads GAGVSQSPRYKVTKRGQDVALRCDPISGHVSLYWYRQALGQGPEFLTYFNYEAQQDKSGLPNDRFSAERPEGSISTLTIQRTEQRDSAMYRCASSLATGPAGELFFGEGSRLTVL.